This TCR beta chain was captured by sequencing in a study of T cell repertoires in cytomegalovirus infection. General study findings and limits: HLA-C-restricted CMV clonotypes gave the most frequent clonotype in two of eight donors.

This clonotype was counted ten times or more. Its antigen is undetermined. TCRdb called the reads again in MiXCR, with one record for every CDR3 protein. The sample shows 450,000 to 600,000 distinct CDR3 sequences, around 10% of them seen only once. The source material was PBMCs. This clonotype was obtained from a human donor in good health (CMV status not recorded). Some clones in this sample may be carry-over from other donors' samples.

The CDR3, as DNA: TGTGCCAGCAGCCTACGACTAGCCCCCTACGAGCAGTACTTC. Translated, it gives CASSLRLAPYEQYF. The chain joins TRBV7-2 to TRBJ2-7; 7 bases line up with TRBD2. This CDR3 spans 14 amino acids. The junction had 6 bases not matched to a gene; V was cut back by 5 bases and J by 2 bases. Germline V gene lookup returns CDR1 SGHTA and CDR2 FQGNSA.